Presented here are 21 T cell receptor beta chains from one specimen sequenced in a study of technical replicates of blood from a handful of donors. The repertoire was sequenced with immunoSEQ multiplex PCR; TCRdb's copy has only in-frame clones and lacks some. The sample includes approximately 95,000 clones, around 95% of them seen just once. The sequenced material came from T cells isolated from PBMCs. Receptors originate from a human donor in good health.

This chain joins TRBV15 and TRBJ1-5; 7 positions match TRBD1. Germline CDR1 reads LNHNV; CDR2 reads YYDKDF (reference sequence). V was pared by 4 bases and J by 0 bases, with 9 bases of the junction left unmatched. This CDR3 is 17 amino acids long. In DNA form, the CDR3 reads TGTGCCACCAGCATAGACTTTCGGGACAGTAGCAATCAGCCCCAGCATTTT. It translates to CATSIDFRDSSNQPQHF.

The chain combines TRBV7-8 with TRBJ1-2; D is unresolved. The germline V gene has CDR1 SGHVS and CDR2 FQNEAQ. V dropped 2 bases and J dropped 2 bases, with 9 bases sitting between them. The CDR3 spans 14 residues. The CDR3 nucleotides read TGTGCCAGCAGCTTAAATCCTGGCAACTATGGCTACACCTTC. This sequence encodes CASSLNPGNYGYTF.

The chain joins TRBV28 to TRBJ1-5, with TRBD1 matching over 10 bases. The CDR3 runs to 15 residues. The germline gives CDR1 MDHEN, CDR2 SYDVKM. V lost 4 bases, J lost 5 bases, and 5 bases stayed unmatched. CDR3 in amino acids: CASSSTGGGYQPQHF. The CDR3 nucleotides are TGTGCCAGCAGTTCGACAGGGGGCGGCTATCAGCCCCAGCATTTT.

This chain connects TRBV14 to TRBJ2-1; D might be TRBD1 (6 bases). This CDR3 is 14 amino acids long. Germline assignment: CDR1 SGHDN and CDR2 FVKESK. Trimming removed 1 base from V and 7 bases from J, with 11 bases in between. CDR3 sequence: CASSQAQGWNEQFF. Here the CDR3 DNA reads TGTGCCAGCAGCCAAGCACAGGGTTGGAATGAGCAGTTCTTC.

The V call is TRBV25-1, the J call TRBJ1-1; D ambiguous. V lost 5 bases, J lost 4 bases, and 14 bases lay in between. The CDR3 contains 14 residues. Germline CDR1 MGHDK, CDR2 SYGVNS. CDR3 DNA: TGTGCCAGCAGTACACGTAGGGAGGTCACTGAAGCTTTCTTT. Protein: CASSTRREVTEAFF.

CDR3 region: CASSAYFSSGGTDTQYF. The DNA for the CDR3 is TGTGCCAGCAGCGCCTACTTCTCTTCAGGGGGCACAGATACGCAGTATTTT. The chain employs TRBV9 and TRBJ2-3; D is perhaps TRBD1 (6 bases). This CDR3 region has 17 residues. V dropped 3 bases and J dropped 1 base, with 18 bases sitting between them. Germline V lookup: CDR1 SGDLS, CDR2 YYNGEE.

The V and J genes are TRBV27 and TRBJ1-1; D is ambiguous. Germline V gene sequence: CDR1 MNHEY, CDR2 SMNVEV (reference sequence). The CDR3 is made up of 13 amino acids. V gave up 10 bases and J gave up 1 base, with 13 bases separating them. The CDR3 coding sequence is TGTGCCACCCACAGTGAAACGAACACTGAAGCTTTCTTT. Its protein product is CATHSETNTEAFF.

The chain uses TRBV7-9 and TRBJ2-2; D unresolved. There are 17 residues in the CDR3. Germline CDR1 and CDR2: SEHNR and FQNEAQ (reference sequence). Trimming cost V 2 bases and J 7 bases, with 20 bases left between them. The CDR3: CASSLPRIVELHGELFF. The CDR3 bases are TGTGCCAGCAGCTTACCGCGAATAGTTGAGTTGCACGGGGAGCTGTTTTTT. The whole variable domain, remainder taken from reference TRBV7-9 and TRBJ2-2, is DTGVSQNPRHKITKRGQNVTFRCDPISEHNRLYWYRQTLGQGPEFLTYFQNEAQLEKSRLLSDRFSAERPKGSFSTLEIQRTEQGDSAMYLCASSLPRIVELHGELFFGEGSRLTVL.

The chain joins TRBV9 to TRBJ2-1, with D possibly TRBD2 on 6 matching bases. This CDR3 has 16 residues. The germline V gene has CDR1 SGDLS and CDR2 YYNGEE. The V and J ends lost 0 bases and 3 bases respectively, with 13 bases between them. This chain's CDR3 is CASSVGGGGLYNEQFF. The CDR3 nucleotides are TGTGCCAGCAGCGTAGGTGGGGGAGGCCTCTACAATGAGCAGTTCTTC.

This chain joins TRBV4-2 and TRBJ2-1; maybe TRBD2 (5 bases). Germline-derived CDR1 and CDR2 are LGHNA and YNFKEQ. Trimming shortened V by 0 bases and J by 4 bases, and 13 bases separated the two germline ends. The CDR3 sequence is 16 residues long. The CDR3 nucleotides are TGTGCCAGCAGCCAAGAATCCTTCGGGATTTACAATGAGCAGTTCTTC. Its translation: CASSQESFGIYNEQFF.

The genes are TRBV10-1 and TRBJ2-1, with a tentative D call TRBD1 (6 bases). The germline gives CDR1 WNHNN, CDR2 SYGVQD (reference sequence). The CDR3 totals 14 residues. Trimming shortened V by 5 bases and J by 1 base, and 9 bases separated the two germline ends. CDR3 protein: CASSSDSSYNEQFF. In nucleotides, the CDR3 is TGCGCCAGCAGTTCGGACAGTTCCTACAATGAGCAGTTCTTC.

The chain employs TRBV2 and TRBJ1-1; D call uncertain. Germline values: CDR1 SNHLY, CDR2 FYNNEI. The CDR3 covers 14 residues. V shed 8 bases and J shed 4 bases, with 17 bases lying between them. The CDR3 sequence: CASGGDPAGTEAFF. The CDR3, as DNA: TGTGCCAGCGGAGGCGATCCTGCGGGCACTGAAGCTTTCTTT. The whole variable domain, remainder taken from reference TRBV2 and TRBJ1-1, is EPEVTQTPSHQVTQMGQEVILRCVPISNHLYFYWYRQILGQKVEFLVSFYNNEISEKSEIFDDQFSVERPDGSNFTLKIRSTKLEDSAMYFCASGGDPAGTEAFFGQGTRLTVV.

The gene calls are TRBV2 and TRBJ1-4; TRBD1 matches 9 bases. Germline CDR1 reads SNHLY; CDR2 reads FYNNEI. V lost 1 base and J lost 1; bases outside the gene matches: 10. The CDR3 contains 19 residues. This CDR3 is CASSEVFPGQGGTNEKLFF. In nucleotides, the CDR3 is TGTGCCAGCAGTGAAGTTTTTCCGGGACAGGGTGGAACTAATGAAAAACTGTTTTTT.

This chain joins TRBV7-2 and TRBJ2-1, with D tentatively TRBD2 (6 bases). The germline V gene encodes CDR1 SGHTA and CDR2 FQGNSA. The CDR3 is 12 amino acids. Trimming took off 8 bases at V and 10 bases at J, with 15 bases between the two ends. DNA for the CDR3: TGTGCCAGCCCCGGAGGGCCGACCGAGCAGTTCTTC. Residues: CASPGGPTEQFF.

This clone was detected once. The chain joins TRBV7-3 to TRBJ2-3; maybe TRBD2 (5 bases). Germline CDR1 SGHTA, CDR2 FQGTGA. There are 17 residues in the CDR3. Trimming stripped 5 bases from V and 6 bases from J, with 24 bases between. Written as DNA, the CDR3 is TGTGCCAGCAGCGTTGACGGCGCTGCCTTACTAGATGATACGCAGTATTTT. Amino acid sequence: CASSVDGAALLDDTQYF.

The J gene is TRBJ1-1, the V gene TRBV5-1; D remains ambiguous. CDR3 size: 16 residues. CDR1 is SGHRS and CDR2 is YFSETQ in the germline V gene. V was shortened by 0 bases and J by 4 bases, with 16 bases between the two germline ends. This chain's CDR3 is CASSLGATRAGTEAFF. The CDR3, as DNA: TGCGCCAGCAGCTTGGGGGCAACTCGAGCGGGCACTGAAGCTTTCTTT.

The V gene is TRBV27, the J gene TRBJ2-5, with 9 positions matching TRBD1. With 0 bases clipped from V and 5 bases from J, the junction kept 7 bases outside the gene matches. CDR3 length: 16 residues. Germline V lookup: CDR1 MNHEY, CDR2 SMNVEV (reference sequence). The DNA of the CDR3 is TGTGCCAGCAGTTTATCTAAAGGGACAGGGTTGGAGACCCAGTACTTC. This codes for CASSLSKGTGLETQYF.

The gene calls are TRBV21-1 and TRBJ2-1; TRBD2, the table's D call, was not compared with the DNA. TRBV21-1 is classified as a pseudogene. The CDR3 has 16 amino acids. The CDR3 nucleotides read TGTGCCAGCAGCCCACGCAAGCGGGAGTCCTACAATGAGCAGTTCTTC. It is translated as CASSPRKRESYNEQFF.

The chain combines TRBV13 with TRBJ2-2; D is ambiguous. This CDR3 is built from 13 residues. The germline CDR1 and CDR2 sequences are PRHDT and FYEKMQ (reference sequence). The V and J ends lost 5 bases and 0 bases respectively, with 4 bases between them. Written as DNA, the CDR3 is TGTGCCAGCAGCCATGCGAACACCGGGGAGCTGTTTTTT. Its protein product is CASSHANTGELFF.

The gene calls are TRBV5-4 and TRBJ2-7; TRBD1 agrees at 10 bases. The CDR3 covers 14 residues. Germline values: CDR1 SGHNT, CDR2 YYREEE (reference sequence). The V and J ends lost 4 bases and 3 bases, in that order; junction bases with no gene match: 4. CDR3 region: CASSLRTGGYEQYF. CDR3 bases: TGTGCCAGCAGCCTCCGGACAGGGGGCTACGAGCAGTACTTC.

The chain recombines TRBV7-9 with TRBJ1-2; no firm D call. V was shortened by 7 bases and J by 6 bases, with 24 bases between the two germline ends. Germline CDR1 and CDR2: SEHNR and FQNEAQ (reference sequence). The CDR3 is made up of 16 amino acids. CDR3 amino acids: CASTGDRVRIMDGYTF. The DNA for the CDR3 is TGTGCCAGCACCGGGGATAGGGTCCGGATTATGGATGGCTACACCTTC.